The present entry profiles one T cell receptor beta chain with its context. V lost 6 bases to trimming and J lost 5 bases, with 10 bases between them. The V gene's germline CDR1 is SGHAT and CDR2 FQNNGV. CDR3 length equals 12 residues. The sample comes from a study of follicular helper T cells after annual influenza vaccination. Described time point: 2015-2016 season, 7 days after influenza vaccination. Assay used: immunoSEQ multiplex PCR; TCRdb lists only in-frame clones, some missing. Here the sample spans about 9,700 clones, approximately 87% being singletons. This sequence was found in an adult who received the influenza vaccine. The chain uses TRBV11-2 and TRBJ2-5; D possibly matches TRBD1 or TRBD2 (5 bases each). The source material was CXCR5- memory CD4+ T cells sorted from blood, sampled 7 days after influenza vaccination. In nucleotides, the CDR3 is TGTGCCAGCAGGGCAGGGACGGAGACCCAGTACTTC. Translating it yields CASRAGTETQYF.